This record covers a single T cell receptor beta chain. Its antigen remains unknown. This sample stems from a study of CD8+CD57+ T cells in acquired aplastic anemia. Study at large: The study obtained an average of around 3.1 ug of DNA from sorted CD4+ and CD8+ cells.

Whoever was chosen for sequencing had shown CD8+CD57+ cell expansion by flow cytometry. Study-wide findings and caveats: Patients shared around 30 CD8+ CDR3 sequences with controls.

The germline V gene encodes CDR1 MGHDK and CDR2 SYGVNS. CDR3 size: 16 residues. The trim removed 2 bases at V and 5 bases at J, leaving 8 bases unmatched. The template used for profiling TCR beta VDJ and CDR3 was genomic DNA. TCRdb independently ran MiXCR on the reads; one entry per CDR3 protein. The repertoire holds some 150,000 distinct CDR3 sequences, with about 54% as singletons. The V call is TRBV25-1, the J call TRBJ2-1; TRBD1 matches 8 bases. The sample taken for sequencing was sorted CD4+, CD8+, or CD8+CD57+ T cells (not recorded which) from PBMCs. This sequence originates from a human donor with aplastic anemia. CDR3 bases: TGTGCCAGCAGTGAAGTTGGTTGGACAGGGCACAATGAGCAGTTCTTC. Its protein product is CASSEVGWTGHNEQFF. Supplemented by reference TRBV25-1 and TRBJ2-1, the full variable domain reads EADIYQTPRYLVIGTGKKITLECSQTMGHDKMYWYQQDPGMELHLIHYSYGVNSTEKGDLSSESTVSRIRTEHFPLTLESARPSHTSQYLCASSEVGWTGHNEQFFGPGTRLTVL.